These 28 T cell receptor beta chains share one sample of origin, sequenced in a study of Ad26.COV2.S vaccination and SARS-CoV-2 variants (dated by TCRdb to the early 2020s). The sample's time point label is to be understood as: individuals recovered from natural SARS-CoV-2 infection. Library generation was performed with the immunoSEQ multiplex PCR assay. Not all clones reach the TCRdb copy of this immuneACCESS table, which keeps in-frame sequences only. Checked studies attribute under half of the gap to unresolved V genes and leave the rest unexplained. Present in this sample are 300,000 to 450,000 clones, roughly 94% of which were seen just once. The top ten clonotypes cover 3% to 5% of the sample. The input for sequencing was peripheral blood, taken after recovery from COVID-19. The receptors were sampled from a human donor who had recovered from COVID-19.

The table lists this clone with a few counts. This chain joins TRBV11-2 and TRBJ2-3, with D perhaps TRBD2 (5 bases). The CDR3 runs to 16 residues. Germline V lookup: CDR1 SGHAT, CDR2 FQNNGV. Deletions cut 1 base from V and 5 bases from J, with 16 bases between. CDR3 nucleotide sequence: TGTGCCAGCAGCTTAGGTTTTAGCCCCACTAGAGATACGCAGTATTTT. Translated, it gives CASSLGFSPTRDTQYF.

The CDR3 DNA follows: TGTGCCAGCTCCGTCGGGGACCTACGAGGCGATGAGCAGTTCTTC. This translates into CASSVGDLRGDEQFF. The gene calls are TRBV6-5 and TRBJ2-1; D may match TRBD1 or TRBD2 (5 bases each). Deletions cut 8 bases from V and 8 bases from J, with 22 bases between. CDR3 length equals 15 residues. Per germline, CDR1 MNHEY and CDR2 SVGAGI.

The chain joins TRBV19 to TRBJ1-6; 9 nucleotides match TRBD1. V was clipped by 5 bases and J by 10 bases; unmatched bases: 9. This CDR3 contains 15 residues. From germline, CDR1 is LNHDA and CDR2 SQIVND (reference sequence). CDR3 region: CASSPTGGLNSPLHF. In nucleotides, the CDR3 is TGTGCCAGTAGTCCTACAGGGGGCTTGAACTCACCCCTCCACTTT.

The chain employs TRBV4-3 and TRBJ1-3; 10 positions agree with TRBD1. This CDR3 spans 16 amino acids. V lost 4 bases, J lost 4 bases, and 7 bases stayed unmatched. Germline-derived CDR1 and CDR2 are LGHNA and YSLEER. The CDR3 DNA is TGCGCCAGCAGCCTGGGGACAGGGGCATCAGGAAACACCATATATTTT. Protein product: CASSLGTGASGNTIYF.

The chain combines TRBV13 with TRBJ2-2; D may be TRBD1 (6 bases). CDR3 length: 16 residues. Germline V lookup: CDR1 PRHDT, CDR2 FYEKMQ (reference sequence). The V gene lost 4 bases and the J gene lost 4 bases, with 16 bases spanning the gap. The CDR3 spells CASSSYRDGGTGELFF. In DNA form, the CDR3 reads TGTGCCAGCAGCTCGTACAGGGATGGGGGCACCGGGGAGCTGTTTTTT.

This chain joins TRBV2 and TRBJ1-4; 7 nucleotides match TRBD1. The CDR3 spans 13 residues. Germline loops: CDR1 SNHLY, CDR2 FYNNEI. V was clipped by 11 bases and J by 7 bases; unmatched bases: 10. CDR3 bases: TGTGCCGGGAGGAGGGGGCTAGGTGAAAAACTGTTTTTT. Its protein is CAGRRGLGEKLFF.

The V gene is TRBV25-1, the J gene TRBJ1-6; perhaps TRBD1 as D (6 bases). Germline CDR1 MGHDK, CDR2 SYGVNS. This CDR3 contains 14 residues. V was clipped by 1 base and J by 11 bases, with 12 bases between them. The CDR3 DNA reads as TGTGCCAGCAGTGAATCTGGGGGCGGGCCACCCCTCCACTTT. It codes for CASSESGGGPPLHF.

This chain links TRBV7-9 with TRBJ1-1, with a weak D call TRBD1 (5 bases). Trimming cost V 1 base and J 1 base, with 7 bases left between them. Germline CDR1 is SEHNR and CDR2 is FQNEAQ (reference sequence). This CDR3 is 14 amino acids long. In nucleotides, the CDR3 is TGTGCCAGCAGCTTAGTGGGGGGGAACACTGAAGCTTTCTTT. Encoded protein: CASSLVGGNTEAFF.

This clone was counted a single time. The V call is TRBV4-1, the J call TRBJ2-6; 9 positions agree with TRBD1. The CDR3 length is 18 residues. V lost 2 bases to trimming and J lost 0 bases; unmatched junction nucleotides: 5. The V gene's germline CDR1 is MGHRA and CDR2 YSYEKL. The CDR3 DNA follows: TGCGCCAGCAGCCAACCGGGACAGGGCTACTCTGGGGCCAACGTCCTGACTTTC. It yields the protein CASSQPGQGYSGANVLTF.

The chain carries TRBV5-6 and TRBJ2-7; weak D call: TRBD2 (6 bases). The germline V gene has CDR1 SGHDT and CDR2 YYEEEE. This CDR3 has 16 amino acids. V lost 0 bases to trimming and J lost 0 bases, with 13 bases between them. In DNA, the CDR3 is TGTGCCAGCAGCTTGGTGGAAGGAGGGGACTCCTACGAGCAGTACTTC. Its translation: CASSLVEGGDSYEQYF.

This chain connects TRBV7-5 to TRBJ1-4; the table's D call TRBD1 went unverified against the DNA. TRBV7-5 is tagged as a pseudogene. The CDR3 length is 16 residues. The CDR3: CARSYRGPATNEKLFF. The CDR3 nucleotides read TGTGCCAGAAGTTACAGGGGACCCGCAACTAATGAAAAACTGTTTTTT.

J is TRBJ2-3 and V is TRBV3-1 (or the pseudogene TRBV3-2); tentatively, D is TRBD1 (6 bases). CDR1 is LGHDT, CDR2 YNNKEL, per germline (reference sequence). Trimming removed 5 bases at V and 2 bases at J, with 17 bases between. The CDR3 has 16 amino acids. The CDR3: CASSKGAGVHTDTQYF. The CDR3 coding sequence is TGTGCCAGCAGCAAAGGGGCAGGGGTCCACACAGATACGCAGTATTTT.

This CDR3 reads CASSRIWADTQYF. In DNA, the CDR3 is TGTGCCAGCAGCCGGATCTGGGCAGATACGCAGTATTTT. This chain connects TRBV7-9 to TRBJ2-3; D call uncertain. There are 13 residues in the CDR3. Germline CDR1 reads SEHNR; CDR2 reads FQNEAQ (reference sequence). Trimming stripped 5 bases from V and 4 bases from J, with 10 bases between. The variable domain in full, completed from reference TRBV7-9 and TRBJ2-3, reads DTGVSQNPRHKITKRGQNVTFRCDPISEHNRLYWYRQTLGQGPEFLTYFQNEAQLEKSRLLSDRFSAERPKGSFSTLEIQRTEQGDSAMYLCASSRIWADTQYFGPGTRLTVL.

CDR3 loop: CASSFEPGQGVEAFF. The CDR3 DNA reads TGTGCCAGCAGCTTTGAACCGGGACAGGGGGTTGAAGCTTTCTTT. This sequence joins TRBV11-2 and TRBJ1-1; 11 nucleotides agree with TRBD1. Germline V lookup: CDR1 SGHAT, CDR2 FQNNGV. The CDR3 contains 15 residues. Trimming at V came to 3 bases and at J to 7 bases, leaving 7 bases not matched to a gene.

The genes are TRBV15 and TRBJ2-5; D is unresolved. Between the trimmed V and J ends, which lost 0 bases and 5 bases, there was a span of 1 base. The V gene's germline CDR1 is LNHNV and CDR2 YYDKDF (reference sequence). This CDR3 spans 11 amino acids. In DNA form, the CDR3 reads TGTGCCACCAGCAGAGAGGAGACCCAGTACTTC. Amino acid sequence: CATSREETQYF.

The chain combines TRBV9 with TRBJ2-3; 7 nucleotides match TRBD2. The V segment lost 4 bases and the J segment 5 bases; nucleotides outside the gene matches: 13. This CDR3 comprises 16 residues. CDR1 and CDR2 from the germline V gene are SGDLS and YYNGEE. The CDR3 coding sequence is TGTGCCAGCAGCTCCCCGGGACTATTAACGGTAGATACGCAGTATTTT. It yields the protein CASSSPGLLTVDTQYF. Using reference TRBV9 and TRBJ2-3 for the parts outside the CDR3, the full variable domain is DSGVTQTPKHLITATGQRVTLRCSPRSGDLSVYWYQQSLDQGLQFLIQYYNGEERAKGNILERFSAQQFPDLHSELNLSSLELGDSALYFCASSSPGLLTVDTQYFGPGTRLTVL.

This clone came up once. This rearrangement joins TRBV5-1 to TRBJ1-2; TRBD1 agrees at 7 bases. V shed 6 bases and J 3 bases; nucleotides not matched to a gene: 26. This CDR3 has 20 residues. Germline CDR1 SGHRS, CDR2 YFSETQ. CDR3 sequence reads: CASTLTLSRDRGLKDYGYTF. The CDR3 DNA reads TGCGCCAGCACCCTAACGTTATCCCGGGACAGAGGACTTAAAGACTATGGCTACACCTTC.

This clone was seen only once. This chain links TRBV7-9 with TRBJ1-6, with 9 bases lining up with TRBD1. Germline CDR1 reads SEHNR; CDR2 reads FQNEAQ (reference sequence). The CDR3 sequence is 15 residues long. V gave up 3 bases and J gave up 7 bases; unmatched junction bases: 4. CDR3 residues: CASSFGTGTNSPLHF. The CDR3 nucleotides read TGTGCCAGCAGCTTCGGGACAGGGACCAATTCACCCCTCCACTTT.

CDR3 nucleotides: TGTGCCAGCAGTTACCCAGGGCGCAATCAGCCCCAGCATTTT. This codes for CASSYPGRNQPQHF. The chain links TRBV6-6 to TRBJ1-5, with TRBD1 as a possible D gene (5 bases). The length of the CDR3 is 14 residues. Looked up from germline, CDR1 is MNHNY and CDR2 is SVGAGI (reference sequence). With 2 bases removed from V and 2 bases from J, the gap between germline ends came to 7 bases.

The rearrangement links TRBV13 to TRBJ1-2, with 11 nucleotides matching TRBD1. The CDR3 is 15 residues long. Germline V gives CDR1 PRHDT, CDR2 FYEKMQ (reference sequence). Trimming at V came to 5 bases and at J to 4 bases, leaving 6 bases not matched to a gene. The CDR3 protein is CASSDSGTGGYGYTF. The CDR3 nucleotides are TGTGCCAGCAGCGATTCCGGGACAGGGGGCTATGGCTACACCTTC. Together with reference TRBV13 and TRBJ1-2, the CDR3 gives the full variable domain: AAGVIQSPRHLIKEKRETATLKCYPIPRHDTVYWYQQGPGQDPQFLISFYEKMQSDKGSIPDRFSAQQFSDYHSELNMSSLELGDSALYFCASSDSGTGGYGYTFGSGTRLTVV.

The chain recombines TRBV6-5 with TRBJ2-7; D is unclear. Trimming took off 1 base at V and 1 base at J, with 11 bases between the two ends. The CDR3 covers 15 residues. CDR1 MNHEY and CDR2 SVGAGI come from the germline V gene. CDR3 sequence (DNA): TGTGCCAGCAGTTACTTGGAGACACCATCCTACGAGCAGTACTTC. This encodes CASSYLETPSYEQYF.

The chain combines TRBV5-4 with TRBJ2-1, with 13 positions matching TRBD2. The germline gives CDR1 SGHNT, CDR2 YYREEE (reference sequence). This CDR3 region has 15 residues. The V segment lost 4 bases and the J segment 8 bases; nucleotides outside the gene matches: 6. The CDR3 here is CASSATSGGWDEQFF. The CDR3 nucleotides read TGTGCCAGCAGCGCGACTAGCGGGGGGTGGGATGAGCAGTTCTTC.

The V call is TRBV11-2, the J call TRBJ2-3, with 8 bases lining up with TRBD1. Germline trimming cut 5 bases from V and 5 bases from J; bases unmatched to any gene: 9. Germline V CDR1 and CDR2: SGHAT, FQNNGV. The CDR3 contains 15 residues. Here the CDR3 DNA reads TGTGCCAGCAGCCCTGACAGGGGCCGGGAAGATACGCAGTATTTT. Translating gives CASSPDRGREDTQYF.

This chain uses TRBV3-1 (or the pseudogene TRBV3-2) with TRBJ2-7; 7 bases fit TRBD1. This CDR3 comprises 14 residues. Germline V CDR1 and CDR2: LGHDT, YNNKEL (reference sequence). With V trimmed by 4 bases and J by 3 bases, 6 bases remained unmatched. In DNA form, the CDR3 reads TGTGCCAGCAGCCCGCTCGGACAGGTCTACGAGCAGTACTTC. Translation: CASSPLGQVYEQYF.

This clone has a handful of counts. Additional DNA sequences in this sample encode the identical CDR3. The V gene is TRBV6-5, the J gene TRBJ2-7, with no clear D. Trimming took 5 bases from V and 0 from J, leaving 2 bases between them. There are 11 residues in the CDR3. In germline, CDR1 is MNHEY, CDR2 SVGAGI. The CDR3 nucleotides are TGTGCCAGCAGTACCTCCTACGAGCAGTACTTC. It codes for CASSTSYEQYF.

The chain has TRBV5-6 and TRBJ1-2; tentatively, D is TRBD1 (5 bases). Trimming removed 3 bases at V and 2 bases at J, with 23 bases between. Looked up from germline, CDR1 is SGHDT and CDR2 is YYEEEE. CDR3 length: 18 residues. DNA of the CDR3: TGTGCCAGCAGCTACCCCGGGACCGGGGGTTTTTTAAACTATGGCTACACCTTC. Translated, it gives CASSYPGTGGFLNYGYTF.

V usage is TRBV5-1 and J usage is TRBJ1-1; D not certain. The V gene's germline CDR1 is SGHRS and CDR2 YFSETQ. The CDR3 covers 13 residues. V lost 0 bases and J 4 bases, leaving 7 bases between the germline ends. The CDR3 spells CASSLDPGTEAFF. CDR3 sequence (DNA): TGCGCCAGCAGCTTGGACCCAGGCACTGAAGCTTTCTTT.

The rearrangement links TRBV21-1 to TRBJ2-5; TRBD1 is taken as the D call from the table, unchecked against the DNA. TRBV21-1 is described as a pseudogene. The CDR3 contains 14 residues. The CDR3 DNA follows: TGTGCCAGCAGCAAACAGGGGTGCCAAGAGACCCAGTACTTC. It translates to CASSKQGCQETQYF.